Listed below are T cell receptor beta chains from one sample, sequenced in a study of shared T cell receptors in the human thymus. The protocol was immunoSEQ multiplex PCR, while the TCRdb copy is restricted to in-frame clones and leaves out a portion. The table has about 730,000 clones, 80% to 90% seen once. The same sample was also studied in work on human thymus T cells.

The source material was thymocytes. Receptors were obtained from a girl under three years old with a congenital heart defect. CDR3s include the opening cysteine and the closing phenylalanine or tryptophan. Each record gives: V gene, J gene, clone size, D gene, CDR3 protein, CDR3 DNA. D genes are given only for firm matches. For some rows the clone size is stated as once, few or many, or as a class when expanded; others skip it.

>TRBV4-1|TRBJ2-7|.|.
CASSQVIAGSYEQYF
TGCGCCAGCAGCCAAGTAATAGCTGGCTCCTACGAGCAGTACTTC
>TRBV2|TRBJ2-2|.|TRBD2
CASSELLAGGPGCTGELFF
TGTGCCAGCAGTGAATTGTTAGCGGGGGGGCCCGGATGTACCGGGGAGCTGTTTTTT
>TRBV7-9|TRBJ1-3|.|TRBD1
CASSLTGLGNTIYF
TGTGCCAGCAGCTTGACAGGGTTGGGAAACACCATATATTTT
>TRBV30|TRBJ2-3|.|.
CAWRSPATTSTDTQYF
TGTGCCTGGAGATCGCCTGCTACCACTAGCACAGATACGCAGTATTTT
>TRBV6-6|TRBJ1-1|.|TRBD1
CASSYRGRPGNTEAFF
TGTGCCAGCAGTTACAGGGGGCGACCGGGAAACACTGAAGCTTTCTTT
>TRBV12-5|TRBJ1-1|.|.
CASGLTIEAFF
TGTGCTAGTGGTTTGACAATTGAAGCTTTCTTT
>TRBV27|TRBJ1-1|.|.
CASQGYGNTEAFF
TGTGCCAGCCAGGGGTACGGGAACACTGAAGCTTTCTTT
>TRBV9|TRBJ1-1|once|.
CASSVVGASAEAFF
TGTGCCAGCAGCGTCGTAGGGGCTTCGGCTGAAGCTTTCTTT
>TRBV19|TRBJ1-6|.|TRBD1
CASSTGGSSYNSPLHF
TGTGCCAGTAGCACAGGGGGGAGCTCCTATAATTCACCCCTCCACTTT
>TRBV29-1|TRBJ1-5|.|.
CSVLLGESHFF
TGCAGCGTTTTGCTCGGGGAATCTCATTTTTTT
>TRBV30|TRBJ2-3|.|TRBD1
CAWSATGTGGCADTQYF
TGTGCCTGGAGTGCAACCGGGACAGGGGGTTGTGCAGATACGCAGTATTTT
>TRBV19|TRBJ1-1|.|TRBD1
CASTNSDRGISTEAFF
TGTGCCAGTACCAATAGCGACAGGGGGATTTCGACTGAAGCTTTCTTT
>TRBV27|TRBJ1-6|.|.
CASRGGVSTNSPLHF
TGTGCCAGCAGAGGGGGGGTCAGCACGAATTCACCCCTCCACTTT
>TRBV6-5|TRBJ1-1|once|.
CASSFLDRRNTEAFF
TGTGCCAGCAGTTTCCTGGACAGACGGAACACTGAAGCTTTCTTT
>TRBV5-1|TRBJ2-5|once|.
CASSLGAGTQYF
TGCGCCAGCAGCTTGGGGGCAGGGACCCAGTACTTC
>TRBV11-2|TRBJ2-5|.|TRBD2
CASRSGLAGGKETQYF
TGTGCCAGCAGGTCGGGACTAGCGGGGGGGAAAGAGACCCAGTACTTC
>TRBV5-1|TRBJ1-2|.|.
CASSLESGGYTF
TGCGCCAGCAGCTTGGAGTCGGGTGGCTACACCTTC
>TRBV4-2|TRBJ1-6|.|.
CASSQLTKGDNSPLHF
TGTGCCAGCAGCCAATTGACGAAAGGGGATAATTCACCCCTCCACTTT
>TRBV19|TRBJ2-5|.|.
CASSIARIQETQYF
TGTGCCAGTAGTATCGCGCGGATACAAGAGACCCAGTACTTC
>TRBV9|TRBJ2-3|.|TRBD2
CASSVVVAGEDTQYF
TGTGCCAGCAGCGTAGTGGTAGCGGGGGAAGATACGCAGTATTTT
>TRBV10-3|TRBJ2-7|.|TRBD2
CAISESISGGVSSYEQYF
TGTGCCATCAGTGAATCTATTAGCGGGGGGGTTTCCTCCTACGAGCAGTACTTC
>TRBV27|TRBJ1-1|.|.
CASTTNSREAFF
TGTGCCAGCACTACTAACTCGAGAGAAGCTTTCTTT
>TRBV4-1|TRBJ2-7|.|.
CASSHTGNSYEQYF
TGCGCCAGCAGCCACACAGGGAACTCCTACGAGCAGTACTTC
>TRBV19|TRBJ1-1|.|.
CASSIDGTGGQAFF
TGTGCCAGTAGTATAGATGGCACCGGGGGGCAGGCTTTCTTT
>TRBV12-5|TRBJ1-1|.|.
CASGLARGRAEYEAFF
TGTGCTAGTGGTTTGGCCCGGGGGAGGGCTGAGTATGAAGCTTTCTTT
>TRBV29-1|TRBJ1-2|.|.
CSVLTRRGFSYGYTF
TGCAGCGTCCTCACACGTCGAGGGTTTTCCTATGGCTACACCTTC
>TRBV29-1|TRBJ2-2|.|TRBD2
CSAQTSGGTNKCGELFF
TGCAGCGCTCAGACTAGCGGGGGGACGAATAAATGTGGGGAGCTGTTTTTT
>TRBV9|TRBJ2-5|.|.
CASSVRDQETQYF
TGTGCCAGCAGCGTCAGGGACCAAGAGACCCAGTACTTC
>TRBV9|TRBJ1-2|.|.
CASSGRPDYGYTF
TGTGCCAGCAGCGGCCGTCCAGACTATGGCTACACCTTC
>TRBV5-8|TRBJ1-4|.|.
CASSCGRGNNEKLFF
TGTGCCAGCAGTTGTGGGAGGGGAAATAATGAAAAACTGTTTTTT
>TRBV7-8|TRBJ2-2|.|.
CASSFGAPNTGELFF
TGTGCCAGCAGCTTTGGGGCCCCGAACACCGGGGAGCTGTTTTTT
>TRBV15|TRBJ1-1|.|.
CATSLTRVSTEAFF
TGTGCCACCAGCCTGACGAGGGTGAGCACTGAAGCTTTCTTT
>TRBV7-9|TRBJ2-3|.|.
CASSPEGRGTDTQYF
TGTGCCAGCAGCCCAGAGGGTAGGGGCACAGATACGCAGTATTTT
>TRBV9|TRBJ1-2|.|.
CASSARGHGYTF
TGTGCCAGCAGCGCTAGGGGCCATGGCTACACCTTC
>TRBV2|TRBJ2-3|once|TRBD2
CASSIGLAGHTQYF
TGTGCCAGCAGTATCGGACTAGCGGGGCATACGCAGTATTTT
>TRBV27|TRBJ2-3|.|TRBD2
CASRLVAGGWADTQYF
TGTGCCAGCCGCCTCGTAGCGGGGGGGTGGGCAGATACGCAGTATTTT
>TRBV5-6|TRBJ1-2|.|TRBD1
CASSCTGGGYTF
TGTGCCAGCAGCTGTACAGGGGGGGGGTACACCTTC
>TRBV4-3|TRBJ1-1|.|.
CASSQETIPWGGASFNTEAFF
TGCGCCAGCAGCCAAGAAACGATCCCTTGGGGGGGCGCAAGTTTCAACACTGAAGCTTTCTTT
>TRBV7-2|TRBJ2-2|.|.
CASSFDRGGQPGELFF
TGTGCCAGCAGCTTCGATCGCGGGGGCCAGCCCGGGGAGCTGTTTTTT
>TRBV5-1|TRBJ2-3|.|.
CASSTGESYPDTQYF
TGCGCCAGCAGCACGGGGGAGTCGTATCCAGATACGCAGTATTTT
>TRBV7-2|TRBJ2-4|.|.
CASSLNGGLAKNIQYF
TGTGCCAGCAGCTTAAACGGGGGTTTAGCCAAAAACATTCAGTACTTC
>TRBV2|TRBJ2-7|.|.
CASSAHRRGEVEQYF
TGTGCCAGCAGTGCCCACAGGCGAGGGGAGGTCGAGCAGTACTTC
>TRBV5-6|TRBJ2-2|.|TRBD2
CASSHWGGAGDPNTGELFF
TGTGCCAGCAGCCACTGGGGGGGAGCGGGGGACCCGAACACCGGGGAGCTGTTTTTT
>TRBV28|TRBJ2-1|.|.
CASSLRDNEQFF
TGTGCCAGCAGTTTACGGGACAATGAGCAGTTCTTC
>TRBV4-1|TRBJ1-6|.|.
CASSQGLGGALNSPLHF
TGCGCCAGCAGCCAAGGTCTTGGCGGGGCGCTAAATTCACCCCTCCACTTT
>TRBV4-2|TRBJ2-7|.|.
CASSQDLSEQYF
TGTGCCAGCAGCCAAGATTTATCCGAGCAGTACTTC
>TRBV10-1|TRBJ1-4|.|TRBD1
CASGSGQQNEKLFF
TGCGCCAGCGGATCGGGACAGCAAAATGAAAAACTGTTTTTT
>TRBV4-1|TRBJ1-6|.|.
CASSQVDSTNSPLHF
TGCGCCAGCAGCCAAGTAGACAGTACCAATTCACCCCTCCACTTT
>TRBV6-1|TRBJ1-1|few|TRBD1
CASRTGTANTEAFF
TGTGCCAGCAGGACCGGGACAGCGAACACTGAAGCTTTCTTT
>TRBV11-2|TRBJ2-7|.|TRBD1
CASSPPGTVYEQYF
TGTGCCAGCAGCCCCCCCGGGACAGTCTACGAGCAGTACTTC
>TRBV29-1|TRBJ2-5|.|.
CSVWARVQETQYF
TGCAGCGTATGGGCCAGGGTGCAGGAGACCCAGTACTTC
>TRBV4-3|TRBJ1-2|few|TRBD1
CASSQDRGTGDGYTF
TGCGCCAGCAGCCAAGACCGTGGGACAGGGGATGGCTACACCTTC
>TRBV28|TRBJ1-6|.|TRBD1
CASSFVGSRDRGNSPLHF
TGTGCCAGCAGTTTCGTGGGTTCCCGGGACAGGGGAAATTCACCCCTCCACTTT
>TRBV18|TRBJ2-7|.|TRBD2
CASSPGTSGGTYEQYF
TGTGCCAGCTCACCAGGGACTAGCGGGGGCACCTACGAGCAGTACTTC
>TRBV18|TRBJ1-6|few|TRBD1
CASGQVEGHSPLHF
TGTGCCAGCGGACAGGTAGAGGGGCATTCACCCCTCCACTTT
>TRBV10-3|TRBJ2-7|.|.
CAISEFRTAPGVYEQYF
TGTGCCATCAGTGAGTTTAGGACAGCTCCAGGGGTTTACGAGCAGTACTTC
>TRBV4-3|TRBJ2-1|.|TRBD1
CASSRNRGQGNNEQFF
TGCGCCAGCAGCCGGAACAGGGGCCAGGGAAACAATGAGCAGTTCTTC
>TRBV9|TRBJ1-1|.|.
CASSVGEGVRDTEAFF
TGTGCCAGCAGCGTAGGAGAGGGGGTAAGGGACACTGAAGCTTTCTTT
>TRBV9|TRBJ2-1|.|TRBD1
CASSVGGTGAGNEQFF
TGTGCCAGCAGCGTAGGGGGGACAGGGGCCGGTAATGAGCAGTTCTTC